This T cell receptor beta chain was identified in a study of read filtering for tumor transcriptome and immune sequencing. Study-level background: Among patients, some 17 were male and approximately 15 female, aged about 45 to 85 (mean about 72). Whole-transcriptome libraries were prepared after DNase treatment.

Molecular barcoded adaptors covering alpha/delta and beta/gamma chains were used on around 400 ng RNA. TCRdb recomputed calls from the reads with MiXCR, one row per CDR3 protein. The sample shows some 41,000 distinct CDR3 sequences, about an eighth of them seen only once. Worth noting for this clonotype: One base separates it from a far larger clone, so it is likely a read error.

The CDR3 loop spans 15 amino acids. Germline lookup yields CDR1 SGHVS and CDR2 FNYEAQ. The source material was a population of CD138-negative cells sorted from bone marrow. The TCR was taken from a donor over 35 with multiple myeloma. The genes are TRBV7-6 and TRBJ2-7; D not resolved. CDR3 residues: CAGSFDITPTYEQYF. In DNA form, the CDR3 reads TGTGCCGGCAGCTTCGACATTACTCCGACCTACGAGCAGTACTTC.